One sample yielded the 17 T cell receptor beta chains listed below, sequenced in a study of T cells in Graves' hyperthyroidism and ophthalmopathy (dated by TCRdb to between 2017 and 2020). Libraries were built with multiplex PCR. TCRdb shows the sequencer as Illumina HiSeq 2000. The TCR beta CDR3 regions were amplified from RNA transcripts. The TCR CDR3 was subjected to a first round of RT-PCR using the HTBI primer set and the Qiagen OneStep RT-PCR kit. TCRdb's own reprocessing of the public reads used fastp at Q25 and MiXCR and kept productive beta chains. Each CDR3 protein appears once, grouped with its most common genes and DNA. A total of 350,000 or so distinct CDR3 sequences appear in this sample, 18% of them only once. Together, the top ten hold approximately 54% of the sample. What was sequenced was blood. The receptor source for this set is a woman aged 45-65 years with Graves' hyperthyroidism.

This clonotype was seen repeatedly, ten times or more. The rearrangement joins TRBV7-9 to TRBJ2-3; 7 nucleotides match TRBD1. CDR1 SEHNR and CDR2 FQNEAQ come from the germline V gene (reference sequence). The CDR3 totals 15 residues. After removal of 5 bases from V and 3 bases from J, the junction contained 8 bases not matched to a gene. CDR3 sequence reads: CASSPRGTRTDTQYF. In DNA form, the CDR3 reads TGTGCCAGCAGCCCCAGGGGGACGAGAACAGATACGCAGTATTTT.

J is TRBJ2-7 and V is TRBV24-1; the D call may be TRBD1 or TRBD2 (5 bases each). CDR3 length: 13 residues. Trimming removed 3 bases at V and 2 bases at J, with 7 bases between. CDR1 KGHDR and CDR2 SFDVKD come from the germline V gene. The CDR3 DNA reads TGTGCCACCAGTGATGGGGGAGCCTACGAGCAGTACTTC. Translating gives CATSDGGAYEQYF.

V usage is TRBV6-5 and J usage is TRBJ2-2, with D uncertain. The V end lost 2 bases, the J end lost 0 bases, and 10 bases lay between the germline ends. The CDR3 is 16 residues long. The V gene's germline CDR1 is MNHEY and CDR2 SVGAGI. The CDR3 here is CASSYRTASNTGELFF. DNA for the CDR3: TGTGCCAGCAGTTACCGAACAGCGTCGAACACCGGGGAGCTGTTTTTT.

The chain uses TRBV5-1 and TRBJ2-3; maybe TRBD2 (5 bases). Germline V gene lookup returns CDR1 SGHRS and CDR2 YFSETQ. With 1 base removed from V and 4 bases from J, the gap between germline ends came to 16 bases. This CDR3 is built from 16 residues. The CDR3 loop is CASSLIGGPSADTQYF. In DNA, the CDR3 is TGCGCCAGCAGCTTGATCGGCGGGCCCTCAGCAGATACGCAGTATTTT.

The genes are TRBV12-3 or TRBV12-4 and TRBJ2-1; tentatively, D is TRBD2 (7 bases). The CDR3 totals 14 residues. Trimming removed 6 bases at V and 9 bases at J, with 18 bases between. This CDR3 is CASRGGGAQGEQFF. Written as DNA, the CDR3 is TGTGCCAGCAGGGGGGGGGGGGCACAAGGTGAGCAGTTCTTC.

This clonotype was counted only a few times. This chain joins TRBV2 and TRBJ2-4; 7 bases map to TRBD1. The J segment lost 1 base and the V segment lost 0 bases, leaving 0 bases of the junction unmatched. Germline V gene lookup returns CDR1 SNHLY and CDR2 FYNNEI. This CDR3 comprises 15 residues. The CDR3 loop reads CASSEAGGAKNIQYF. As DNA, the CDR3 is TGTGCCAGCAGTGAAGCAGGGGGCGCCAAAAACATTCAGTACTTC.

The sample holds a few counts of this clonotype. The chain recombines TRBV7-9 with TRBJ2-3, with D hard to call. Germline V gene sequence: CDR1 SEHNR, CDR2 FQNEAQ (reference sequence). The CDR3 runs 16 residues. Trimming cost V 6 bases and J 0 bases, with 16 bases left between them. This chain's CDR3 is CASSPDRRRSTDTQYF. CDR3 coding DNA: TGTGCCAGCAGTCCAGACCGAAGGAGAAGCACAGATACGCAGTATTTT.

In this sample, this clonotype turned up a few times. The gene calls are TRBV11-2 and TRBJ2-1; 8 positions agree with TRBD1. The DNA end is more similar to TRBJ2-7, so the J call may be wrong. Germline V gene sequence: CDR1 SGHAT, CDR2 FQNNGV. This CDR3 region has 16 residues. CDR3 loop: CAISGTGGESYNEQYF. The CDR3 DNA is TGTGCCATCAGTGGTACAGGGGGAGAATCCTACAATGAGCAGTACTTC.

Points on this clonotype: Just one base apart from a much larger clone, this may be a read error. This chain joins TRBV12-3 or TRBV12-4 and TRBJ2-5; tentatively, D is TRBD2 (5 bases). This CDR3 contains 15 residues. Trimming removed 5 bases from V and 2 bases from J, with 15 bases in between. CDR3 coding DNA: TGTGCCAGCAGTGAAGGCCGAGGGTTTCAAGAGACCCAGTACTTC. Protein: CASSEGRGFQETQYF.

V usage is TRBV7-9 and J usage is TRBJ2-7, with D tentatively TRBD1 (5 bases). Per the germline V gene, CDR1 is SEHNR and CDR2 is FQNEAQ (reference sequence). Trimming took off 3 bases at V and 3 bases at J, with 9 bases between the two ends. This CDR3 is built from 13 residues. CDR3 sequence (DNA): TGTGCCAGCAGCTTCCCCGACAGCTACGAGCAGTACGTC. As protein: CASSFPDSYEQYV.

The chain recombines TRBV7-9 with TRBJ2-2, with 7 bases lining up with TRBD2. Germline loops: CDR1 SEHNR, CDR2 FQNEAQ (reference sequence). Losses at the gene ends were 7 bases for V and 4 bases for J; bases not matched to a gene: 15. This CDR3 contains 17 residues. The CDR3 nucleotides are TGTGCCAGCAACTCCCTAATGGCTAGCGGAAGCACCGGGGAGCTGTTTTTT. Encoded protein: CASNSLMASGSTGELFF.

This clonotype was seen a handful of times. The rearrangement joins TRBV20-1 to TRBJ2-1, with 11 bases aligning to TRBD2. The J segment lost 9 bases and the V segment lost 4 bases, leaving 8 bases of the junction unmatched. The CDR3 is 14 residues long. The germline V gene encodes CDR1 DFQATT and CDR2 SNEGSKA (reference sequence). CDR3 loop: CSAILAGVRVEQFF. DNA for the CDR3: TGCAGTGCTATACTAGCGGGAGTCAGGGTTGAGCAGTTCTTC.

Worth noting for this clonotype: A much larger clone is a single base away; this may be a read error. The DNA for the CDR3 is TGTGCCTGGACCCTAGCGGGAGGGGCAGATGCGCAGTATTTT. It translates to CAWTLAGGADAQYF. The rearrangement joins TRBV30 to TRBJ2-3, with 12 bases fitting TRBD2. CDR3 length: 14 residues. Germline V lookup: CDR1 GTSNPN, CDR2 SVGIG (reference sequence).

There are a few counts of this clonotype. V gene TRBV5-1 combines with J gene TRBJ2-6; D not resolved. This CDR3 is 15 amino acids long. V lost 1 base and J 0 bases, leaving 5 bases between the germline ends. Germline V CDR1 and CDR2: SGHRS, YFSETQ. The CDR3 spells CASSLTSSGANVLTF. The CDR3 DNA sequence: TGCGCCAGCAGCTTGACTTCCTCTGGGGCCAACGTCCTGACTTTC.

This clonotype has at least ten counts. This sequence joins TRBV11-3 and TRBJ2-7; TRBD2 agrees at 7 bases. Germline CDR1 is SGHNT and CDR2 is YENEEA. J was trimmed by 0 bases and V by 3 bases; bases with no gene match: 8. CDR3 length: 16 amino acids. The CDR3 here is CASSLGGLVGSYEQYF. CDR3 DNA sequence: TGTGCCAGCAGCTTGGGAGGGTTGGTCGGCTCCTACGAGCAGTACTTC.

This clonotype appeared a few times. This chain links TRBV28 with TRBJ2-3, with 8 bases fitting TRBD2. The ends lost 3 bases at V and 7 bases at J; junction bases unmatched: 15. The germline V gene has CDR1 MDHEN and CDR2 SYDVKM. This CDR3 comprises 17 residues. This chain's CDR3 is CASSLMREDSGGHTQYF. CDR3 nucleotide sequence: TGTGCCAGCAGTTTGATGCGGGAGGATTCGGGGGGTCATACGCAGTATTTT.

The CDR3 bases are TGTGCCAGCACCTATTCCCTCTCTGGGGCCAACGTCCTGACTTTC. Its translation is CASTYSLSGANVLTF. This rearrangement joins TRBV6-2 or TRBV6-3 to TRBJ2-6; no reliable D call. The V end was cut by 7 bases, the J end by 0 bases, with 10 bases between. This CDR3 is built from 15 residues. Germline lookup yields CDR1 MNHEY and CDR2 SVGEGT.